The 10 T cell receptor beta chains listed next were all sequenced from one sample in a study of CD8 T cell repertoires and HIV-1 epitope variants. Here immunoSEQ multiplex PCR was the method, and the copy in TCRdb shows in-frame clones only, minus some. The table shows several thousand clones, with about 59% occurring only once. Their recognized antigens are unknown. The sample taken for sequencing was cultured CD8+ T cells derived from PBMCs. The receptors here all came from a male donor with HIV.

The chain carries TRBV15 and TRBJ2-1; perhaps TRBD2 as D (6 bases). The CDR3 loop spans 14 amino acids. Trimming took off 8 bases at V and 7 bases at J, with 18 bases between the two ends. CDR1 and CDR2 (germline): LNHNV, YYDKDF (reference sequence). The CDR3 sequence: CATASGGVGNEQFF. The CDR3 region has the DNA TGTGCCACCGCTTCAGGAGGGGTCGGGAATGAGCAGTTCTTC.

The chain carries TRBV19 and TRBJ2-7; 8 positions match TRBD1. Looked up from germline, CDR1 is LNHDA and CDR2 is SQIVND (reference sequence). This CDR3 contains 16 residues. Trimming at V came to 5 bases and at J to 1 base, leaving 10 bases not matched to a gene. Here the CDR3 DNA reads TGTGCCAGTAGTGCATCAGGGGGCTCTTTGTCCTACGAGCAGTACTTC. Residues: CASSASGGSLSYEQYF.

The genes are TRBV5-1 and TRBJ2-7; D possibly uses TRBD1 or TRBD2 (6 bases each). This CDR3 comprises 13 residues. Trimming took 2 bases from V and 5 from J, leaving 11 bases between them. Germline CDR1 and CDR2: SGHRS and YFSETQ. CDR3 sequence: CASSLGGLDEQYF. The DNA for the CDR3 is TGCGCCAGCAGCTTAGGGGGGTTGGACGAGCAGTACTTC.

The rearrangement joins TRBV7-8 to TRBJ2-1, with D unclear. This CDR3 is 12 amino acids long. V lost 4 bases and J 4 bases, leaving 5 bases between the germline ends. Per germline, CDR1 SGHVS and CDR2 FQNEAQ. The CDR3 sequence is CASSSEYNEQFF. The CDR3 DNA sequence: TGTGCCAGCAGCTCGGAGTACAATGAGCAGTTCTTC.

CDR3 residues: CASSSTGVEQFF. CDR3 nucleotides: TGTGCCAGCAGTTCCACAGGGGTCGAGCAGTTCTTC. The chain combines TRBV28 with TRBJ2-1; TRBD1 matches at 7 bases. Germline CDR1 reads MDHEN; CDR2 reads SYDVKM. The CDR3 loop spans 12 amino acids. J lost 10 bases, V lost 4 bases, and 4 bases had no gene match.

The rearrangement uses TRBV11-2 and TRBJ2-6, with 7 bases matching TRBD1. V dropped 1 base and J dropped 4; count of bases not matched to a gene: 10. This CDR3 region has 18 residues. Germline V gene sequence: CDR1 SGHAT, CDR2 FQNNGV. CDR3 residues: CASSLGTGALRGANVLTF. As DNA, the CDR3 is TGTGCCAGCAGCTTAGGAACAGGGGCGCTGAGAGGGGCCAACGTCCTGACTTTC.

The genes are TRBV27 and TRBJ2-5, with D hard to call. The DNA end favors TRBJ2-7, so the J call may be wrong. Germline V lookup: CDR1 MNHEY, CDR2 SMNVEV (reference sequence). This CDR3 is built from 13 residues. Written as DNA, the CDR3 is TGTGCCAGCAGTCCCCCTAGTACCTACGAGCAGTACTTC. Its translation: CASSPPSTYEQYF.

This chain joins TRBV6-1 and TRBJ2-2; D possibly corresponds to TRBD1 (6 bases). V was shortened by 6 bases and J by 4 bases, with 9 bases between the two germline ends. The CDR3 loop spans 13 amino acids. Germline lookup yields CDR1 MNHNS and CDR2 SASEGT. CDR3 amino acids: CASSSDSTGELFF. For the CDR3, the DNA is TGTGCCAGCAGCTCGGACAGCACCGGGGAGCTGTTTTTT.

The chain is built from TRBV6-1 and TRBJ2-7; possibly TRBD1 or TRBD2 for D (5 bases each). The CDR3 runs 14 residues. Germline V gene lookup returns CDR1 MNHNS and CDR2 SASEGT. The V and J ends lost 2 bases and 3 bases respectively, with 11 bases between them. The CDR3 here is CASSELGDLYEQYF. For the CDR3, the DNA is TGTGCCAGCAGTGAACTTGGGGACCTCTACGAGCAGTACTTC.

This chain joins TRBV13 and TRBJ2-6; D is unclear. This CDR3 has 15 amino acids. Trimming removed 4 bases at V and 0 bases at J, with 7 bases between. Per the germline V gene, CDR1 is PRHDT and CDR2 is FYEKMQ (reference sequence). The CDR3 spells CASSWIDSGANVLTF. CDR3 nucleotides: TGTGCCAGCAGCTGGATAGACTCTGGGGCCAACGTCCTGACTTTC. The complete variable domain, with remaining parts taken from reference TRBV13 and TRBJ2-6, reads AAGVIQSPRHLIKEKRETATLKCYPIPRHDTVYWYQQGPGQDPQFLISFYEKMQSDKGSIPDRFSAQQFSDYHSELNMSSLELGDSALYFCASSWIDSGANVLTFGAGSRLTVL.